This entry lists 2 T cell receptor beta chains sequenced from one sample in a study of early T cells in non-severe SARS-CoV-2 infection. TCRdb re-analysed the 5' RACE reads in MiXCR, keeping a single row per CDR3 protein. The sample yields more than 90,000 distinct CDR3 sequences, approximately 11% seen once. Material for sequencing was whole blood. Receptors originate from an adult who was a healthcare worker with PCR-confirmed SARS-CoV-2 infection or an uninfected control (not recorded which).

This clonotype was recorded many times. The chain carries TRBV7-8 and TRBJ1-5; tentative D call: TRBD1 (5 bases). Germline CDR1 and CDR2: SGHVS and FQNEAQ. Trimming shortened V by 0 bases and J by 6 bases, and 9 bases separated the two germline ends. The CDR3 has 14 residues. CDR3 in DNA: TGTGCCAGCAGCTTAGCGGTTGGGGGTCAGCCCCAGCATTTT. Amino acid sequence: CASSLAVGGQPQHF.

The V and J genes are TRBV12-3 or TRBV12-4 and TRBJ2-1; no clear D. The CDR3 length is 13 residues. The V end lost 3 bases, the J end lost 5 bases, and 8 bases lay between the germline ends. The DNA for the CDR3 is TGTGCCAGCAGTTTTGGCAGGAACAATGAGCAGTTCTTC. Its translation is CASSFGRNNEQFF.